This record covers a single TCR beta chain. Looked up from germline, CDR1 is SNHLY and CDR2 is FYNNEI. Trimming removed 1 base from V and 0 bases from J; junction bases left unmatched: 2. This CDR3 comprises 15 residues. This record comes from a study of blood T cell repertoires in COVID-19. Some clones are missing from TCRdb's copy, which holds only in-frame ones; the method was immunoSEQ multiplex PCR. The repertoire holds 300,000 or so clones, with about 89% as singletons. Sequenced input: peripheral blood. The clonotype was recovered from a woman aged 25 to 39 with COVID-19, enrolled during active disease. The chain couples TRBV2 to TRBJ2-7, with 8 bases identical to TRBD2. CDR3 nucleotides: TGTGCCAGCAGTGAAGGTGCGGGAGGCTCCTACGAGCAGTACTTC. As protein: CASSEGAGGSYEQYF.